This T cell receptor (beta chain) was captured in a study of identical twins (dated by TCRdb to about 2016). Study-level background: TCR alpha and beta repertoires from monozygotic twins, unrelated adults of various ages and cord blood were deep-sequenced to test whether fetal clonotypes persist. To rule out contamination, the twin experiments were replicated at different times with different library preparation protocols. The paper as a whole reports these results and caveats: Out-of-frame TCR alpha sequences shared between twins showed an excess of low generation-probability sequences compared with coincidental sharing between unrelated individuals. Because the same donors could not be followed over many years, the conclusions depended on cross-sectional statistical analysis. Invariant T cells such as MAIT and iNKT could partly confound zero-insertion analyses, although diverse VJ usage argued against such confounding for most clonotypes. Fewer insertions were carried by abundant cord blood beta clonotypes; a weaker similar trend was observed in young adult naive repertoires, while no such trend was observed in memory repertoires. Recombination models systematically underestimated out-of-frame TCR alpha sharing in monozygotic twins but agreed with sharing between unrelated individuals. The excess sharing between twins in beta out-of-frame sequences was weaker because fewer shared sequences reduced the signal-to-noise ratio.

Cut back by 7 bases and 8 bases, the V and J ends lie 11 bases apart. CDR1 and CDR2 are drawn from the germline V gene: SQVTM, ANQGSEA. The CDR3 sequence holds 11 residues, the cysteine and phenylalanine included. Kept here is only the CDR3 DNA, which spans 33 bases and is read in frame from base 1. In its sample, this clonotype was seen a few times. Its antigen target is currently unknown. Base-call qualities are not available, and no considerably larger clone is one nucleotide away. Only healthy Caucasian donors were included. The twin cohort consisted of three pairs of female monozygotic twins, all aged roughly 18 to 29 years. RNA for TCR libraries was isolated from peripheral blood mononuclear cells. Library creation used 5' RACE. Reads for this sample came from an Illumina HiSeq 2000. A universal primer binding site was added through template switching, and the final cDNA carried a unique molecular identifier so that TCR cDNA molecules could be counted accurately. Specific primers in the conserved constant-segment region were used to synthesize first-strand cDNA for TCR alpha and beta chains. To control for contamination, every cDNA library was double barcoded, receiving both a SMART-Mk sample barcode and Illumina barcodes. Two successive PCR steps introduced TruSeq adapter sequences along with Illumina sample barcodes. The Illumina HiSeq platform was used with custom primers to sequence TCR alpha and beta cDNA libraries. The study's own analysis went as follows. MiGEC was used to process raw reads and extract unique molecular identifiers, and MiXCR was used to find CDR3 positions. For each individual, recombination models were inferred using an EM algorithm with the repgenHMM and IGoR tools. The tcR package in R was used for shared clonotype analysis, with sharing normalized by the product of cloneset sizes. To study raw recombination free of thymic and clonal selection effects, out-of-frame nonproductive sequences were analyzed. The public reads were reprocessed in TCRdb via fastp at Q25 and MiXCR, keeping in-frame beta chains. Each CDR3 protein gets just one entry, which takes the most common genes and DNA from the rows behind it. The V and J calls and clone size are TCRdb's, not the authors'. The sample yields 600,000 to 700,000 distinct CDR3 sequences; roughly 20% were counted once. Together, the top ten hold roughly 4% of the sample.

This sample was also put to use in a study of T cells expressing NK-cell markers. From that second study: In sorted CD3+CD56+NKG2C+, CD3+CD56+NKG2C- and CD3+CD56-NKG2C+ T-cell subsets from about eight donors, TCR beta-chain repertoires were profiled. Among the eight sequenced donors, only one was HCMV-seronegative, while the other seven were HCMV-seropositive. To restrict sorting to alphabetaTCR-expressing T cells, an anti-gammadeltaTCR antibody was added in several experiments. In six donors, the dominant CD3+CD56+NKG2C+ clonotypes were among the top 10 CD8+ clonotypes and accounted for about 1.0-7.5% of CD8+ T cells. Those dominant clonotypes were again the most abundant among CD3+CD56-NKG2C+ cells in a handful of donors, at about 28.3-65%. Whether the expanded NKG2C-expressing T cell clones were specific for HCMV antigens was left unclear. All eight donors whose samples were sequenced were randomly selected healthy volunteers, three of them men and five women. HCMV-specific IgG was detected in serum with a commercial ELISA kit to determine HCMV serostatus. For several donors, bulk peripheral blood T-cell repertoires were also sequenced from unsorted PBMC. Reads were demultiplexed and grouped by UMI with MIGEC, and clonotypes were assembled and quantified with MiTCR. To exclude erroneous sequences, only TCR cDNA sequences supported by at least two reads were retained. The tcR package was used for downstream repertoire analysis, with clonotypes matched between fractions based on CDR3 nucleotide sequence plus V segment. VDJmatch was used to annotate antigen specificity against VDJdb, with one amino acid substitution allowed in CDR3.

The sample comprised PBMCs. The source is a woman aged 18-29 years in good health. In this chain, TRBV29-1 is recombined with TRBJ1-4; confidence is insufficient to name the D gene. The DNA reads TGCAGCGCCAACAGCTTCGAAAAACTGTTTTTT. It specifies CSANSFEKLFF.